This is a list of T cell receptor beta chains from one sample in a study of identical twins. TCRdb fed the 5' RACE reads into MiXCR, producing one record per CDR3 protein. The table shows 250,000 to 350,000 distinct CDR3 sequences, with about 8.3% occurring only once. The data were also submitted as part of a second study, on yellow fever vaccine responses in identical twins.

The specimen was memory (CD45RO+) T cells sorted from blood. These receptor sequences come from a woman aged 18-29 years in good health. CDR3s include the opening cysteine and the closing phenylalanine or tryptophan. A D gene is named only where the DNA matches it firmly. Clone sizes are given selectively: once, few, many, or a class where the clone is expanded.

- TRBJ1-6 TRBV28 - TGTGCCAGCAGGACCGGACAGAACTATAATTCACCCCTCCACTTT CASRTGQNYNSPLHF
- TRBJ2-5 TRBV20-1 - TGCAGTGTTTTCGGGCAAATCCAAGAGACCCAGTACTTC CSVFGQIQETQYF
TRBD2 TRBJ2-3 TRBV20-1 few TGCAGTGCGTCGCCGGGACTAGCGGCCACAGATACGCAGTATTTT CSASPGLAATDTQYF
- TRBJ1-5 TRBV15 many TGTGCCACCAGCAGAGACGGAGGAAATCAGCCCCAGCATTTT CATSRDGGNQPQHF
- TRBJ1-1 TRBV12-3/TRBV12-4 many TGTGCCAGCAGTTTCTCCCCGGGTCAGACTGAAGCTTTCTTT CASSFSPGQTEAFF
- TRBJ1-6 TRBV7-6 few TGTGCCAGCAGCTTAGGAACGGCCTCCTATAATTCACCCCTCCACTTT CASSLGTASYNSPLHF
- TRBJ2-3 TRBV20-1 - TGCAGTGCTAGACCCAAGGATACGCAGTATTTT CSARPKDTQYF
- TRBJ1-5 TRBV10-2 - TGCGCCAGCAGTGAGTCTAGGTTTGGCCTTATGGGTAGCCGATATAGCAATCAGCCCCAGCATTTT CASSESRFGLMGSRYSNQPQHF
- TRBJ1-6 TRBV6-5 - TGTGCCAGCAGTTACGCAGCCTCGAATTCACCCCTCCACTTT CASSYAASNSPLHF
TRBD1 TRBJ2-2 TRBV12-3/TRBV12-4 many TGTGCCAGCAGGAGGGGGACAGGGGGACCCGGGGAGCTGTTTTTT CASRRGTGGPGELFF
- TRBJ1-1 TRBV6-1 - TGTGCCAGCAGTGAAGCGGGGGTTACTGAAGCTTTCTTT CASSEAGVTEAFF
- TRBJ1-2 TRBV20-1 - TGCTGTGCTAGAGATCTTTCGAGCGGCAACTATGGCTACACCTTC CCARDLSSGNYGYTF
- TRBJ1-1 TRBV5-1 - TGCGCCAGCAGCTTGGCCGGGTACACTGAAGCTTTCTTT CASSLAGYTEAFF
- TRBJ1-1 TRBV4-1 - TGCGCCAGCAGCCAACCCGTGAGAGGCACTGAAGCTTTCTTT CASSQPVRGTEAFF
- TRBJ1-2 TRBV4-1 - TGCGCCAGCAGCCAGCGAGAAGGTATCGGGCCATATGGCTACACCTTC CASSQREGIGPYGYTF
TRBD1 TRBJ2-3 TRBV24-1 few TGTGCCACCTCGAGGGACAGCAGCACAGATACGCAGTATTTT CATSRDSSTDTQYF
TRBD1 TRBJ2-1 TRBV18 few TGTGCCAGCTCACCAGGGACAGAGGGATACAATGAGCAGTTCTTC CASSPGTEGYNEQFF
- TRBJ1-2 TRBV15 few TGTGCCACCAGCAGAGATGCAGGGATCTATGGCTACACCTTC CATSRDAGIYGYTF
TRBD1 TRBJ2-3 TRBV20-1 few TGCAGTGCTGGCCGGGACAGGGTTACAGATACGCAGTATTTT CSAGRDRVTDTQYF
TRBD1 TRBJ1-5 TRBV12-3/TRBV12-4 many TGTGCCAGCACTCCCGACAGGGGGATAAGAAGCAATCAGCCCCAGCATTTT CASTPDRGIRSNQPQHF
- TRBJ1-2 TRBV29-1 few TGCAGCGACGCCCCTCAGACAGGTTTTTATGGCTACACCTTC CSDAPQTGFYGYTF
- TRBJ2-3 TRBV5-1 many TGCGCCAGCAGCTTTCAGGGTGGGGCTAGCACAGATACGCAGTATTTT CASSFQGGASTDTQYF
- TRBJ2-1 TRBV4-1 many TGCGCCAGCAGCCAAGATCCCGGCGCGTACACCTACAATGAGCAGTTCTTC CASSQDPGAYTYNEQFF
TRBD1 TRBJ2-3 TRBV4-2 - TGTGCCAGCAGCCAAGACCGCCAAACCCAGGGGGCAAGAACAGATACGCAGTATTTT CASSQDRQTQGARTDTQYF
- TRBJ2-2 TRBV6-2/TRBV6-3 many TGTGCCAGCAGTTACGCCCGGGGCCAGTTATCCTCGGTCGTCGGGGAGCTGTTTTTT CASSYARGQLSSVVGELFF
TRBD2 TRBJ2-7 TRBV28 few TGTGCCAGCAGTTTATTCCCGGGGACTAGCGGGAGGGCCAGTTTATACGAGCAGTACTTC CASSLFPGTSGRASLYEQYF
- TRBJ2-2 TRBV9 - TGTGCCAGCAGCGTAGGGGGCCGGGATGGAGGGGAGCTGTTTTTT CASSVGGRDGGELFF
- TRBJ2-5 TRBV28 few TGTGCCAGCAGTGGCCCCGGGGGAGAGACCCAGTACTTC CASSGPGGETQYF
TRBD1 TRBJ2-1 TRBV24-1 many TGTGCCACCAGTGATCCCATACAGGGGGCCCCGTACAATGAGCAGTTCTTC CATSDPIQGAPYNEQFF
TRBD2 TRBJ2-1 TRBV11-1 - TGTGCCAGCAGCTCACCCCTAGCGGTACCCTACAATGAGCAGTTCTTC CASSSPLAVPYNEQFF
TRBD2 TRBJ2-1 TRBV3-1 many TGTGCCAGCAGCCCTCATAGCGGGAGGGGCGACAATGAGCAGTTCTTC CASSPHSGRGDNEQFF
- TRBJ1-5 TRBV6-2/TRBV6-3 many TGTGCCAGCAGTTATGGGACGGAAAATCAGCCCCAGCATTTT CASSYGTENQPQHF
TRBD2 TRBJ2-1 TRBV11-2 many TGTGCCAGCAGCTTCCGCGGGACTAGCGGGACGTACAATGAGCAGTTCTTC CASSFRGTSGTYNEQFF
- TRBJ2-5 TRBV25-1 few TGTGCCAGCAGTGACGTCAGGACCCAAGAGACCCAGTACTTC CASSDVRTQETQYF
TRBD1 TRBJ2-1 TRBV7-3 - TGTGCCAGCAGTCAGACAGGGGGCCCCTACAATGAGCAGTTCTTC CASSQTGGPYNEQFF
- TRBJ2-3 TRBV11-1 few TGTGCCAGCAGCTTACGGGCTCTAGCGAGTTCGAACACAGATACGCAGTATTTT CASSLRALASSNTDTQYF
- TRBJ2-1 TRBV25-1 few TGTGCCAGCAGTGAAGGGACTCTTGGAGAGCAGTTCTTC CASSEGTLGEQFF
TRBD2 TRBJ2-1 TRBV5-1 many TGCGCCAGCAGCTTTAGCGGGAGGGCCGACGGTGAGCAGTTCTTC CASSFSGRADGEQFF
TRBD1 TRBJ2-1 TRBV6-1 many TGTGCCAGCAGTGGGACAGGGACTCACAATGAGCAGTTCTTC CASSGTGTHNEQFF
TRBD2 TRBJ2-1 TRBV6-1 many TGTGCCAGCAGTCAACCGGGACTAGTTGTCAATGAGCAGTTCTTC CASSQPGLVVNEQFF
- TRBJ1-2 TRBV18 - TGTGCCAGCACACAGGGAGACTATGGCTACACCTTC CASTQGDYGYTF
- TRBJ2-7 TRBV7-9 - TGTGCCAGCAGCCCCGGGGTCCCCTACGAGCAGTACTTC CASSPGVPYEQYF
- TRBJ2-5 TRBV10-3 - TGTGCCATCGAGGGGGAGGGTCAAGGGACCCAGTACTTC CAIEGEGQGTQYF
- TRBJ2-6 TRBV28 many TGTGCCACCGAGGCTGGGGTTACTGGGGCCAACGTCCTGACTTTC CATEAGVTGANVLTF
TRBD1 TRBJ2-2 TRBV11-2 many TGTGCCAGCAGCTTAGATTTTCGGACAGGGGGCCTACTGAGGGATCACGGGGAGCTGTTTTTT CASSLDFRTGGLLRDHGELFF
- TRBJ2-5 TRBV3-1 - TGTGCCAGCAGCCAAGATTCGGGTCTTGAGACCCAGTACTTC CASSQDSGLETQYF
- TRBJ2-7 TRBV19 few TGTGCCCCACCAAGAAACAGGAACTCCTACGAGCAGTACTTC CAPPRNRNSYEQYF
TRBD2 TRBJ2-5 TRBV15 - TGTGCCACCAGCAGAGAGTTACTAGCGGGAGGAGAGACCCAGTACTTC CATSRELLAGGETQYF
TRBD1 TRBJ2-7 TRBV2 many TGTGCCAGCAGCCGGGACAGGGGTTTATACGAGCAGTACTTC CASSRDRGLYEQYF
- TRBJ2-7 TRBV6-5 few TGTGCCAGCAGTTACTCGGGGGCCTACGAGCAGTACTTC CASSYSGAYEQYF
- TRBJ1-2 TRBV12-3/TRBV12-4 many TGTGCCAGCAGTTGGAACGGAGACAGCCGCTGGGGCTACACCTTC CASSWNGDSRWGYTF